The 17 T cell receptor beta chains presented below share a single source sample, sequenced in a study of cytomegalovirus exposure and HLA in healthy donors. With 60 Vbeta and 13 Jbeta primers, the PCR was carried out. Assay used: immunoSEQ multiplex PCR; TCRdb lists only in-frame clones, some missing. The table includes 93,000 or so clones, 79% detected once. The sequenced sample was PBMCs. The receptors shown here come from a man aged 45 to 65 in good health and CMV-seropositive.

The chain uses TRBV4-1 and TRBJ2-7; TRBD1 aligns across 7 bases. This CDR3 region has 15 residues. V shed 0 bases and J 2 bases; nucleotides not matched to a gene: 4. Germline CDR1 MGHRA, CDR2 YSYEKL. The CDR3 nucleotides are TGCGCCAGCAGCCAAGAAGACAGGGCTGCCTACGAGCAGTACTTC. Translated, it gives CASSQEDRAAYEQYF.

This chain's CDR3 is CASSHGRVTTGELFF. CDR3 DNA: TGTGCCAGCAGCCACGGGAGGGTCACCACCGGGGAGCTGTTTTTT. This sequence joins TRBV28 and TRBJ2-2; the match to TRBD2 covers 8 bases. CDR1 and CDR2 (germline): MDHEN, SYDVKM. The V and J ends lost 6 bases and 4 bases, in that order; junction bases with no gene match: 7. The CDR3 sequence is 15 residues long.

This chain joins TRBV10-1 and TRBJ2-1; a weak D match, TRBD1 (6 bases). Germline V gives CDR1 WNHNN, CDR2 SYGVQD (reference sequence). V was shortened by 3 bases and J by 0 bases, with 15 bases between the two germline ends. CDR3 length: 17 residues. In DNA, the CDR3 is TGCGCCAGCAGTGACGATCAACAGGGTTCCTCCTACAATGAGCAGTTCTTC. Its translation is CASSDDQQGSSYNEQFF.

The chain employs TRBV29-1 and TRBJ2-5; the match to TRBD2 covers 10 bases. The CDR3 spans 13 residues. The V segment lost 3 bases and the J segment 5 bases; nucleotides outside the gene matches: 3. Germline V gene sequence: CDR1 SQVTM, CDR2 ANQGSEA. The CDR3 DNA reads as TGCAGCGTTGAGAGCGGGAGGGAGGAGACCCAGTACTTC. Its translation is CSVESGREETQYF.

The chain couples TRBV5-1 to TRBJ2-7, with a tentative D call TRBD2 (6 bases). Germline values: CDR1 SGHRS, CDR2 YFSETQ. V lost 9 bases, J lost 7 bases, and 20 bases lay in between. CDR3 length: 13 residues. The CDR3 DNA is TGCGCCACTTGCAGGTCCCCGGGGGAAGAGCAGTACTTC. Residues: CATCRSPGEEQYF.

This clone was observed once. This chain links TRBV7-3 with TRBJ2-3, with a possible D match to TRBD2 (6 bases). The V gene lost 5 bases and the J gene lost 4 bases, with 16 bases spanning the gap. Germline V CDR1 and CDR2: SGHTA, FQGTGA. The CDR3 spans 15 residues. The CDR3 here is CASSRGTVAPDTQYF. For the CDR3, the DNA is TGTGCCAGCAGCCGAGGGACTGTTGCACCAGATACGCAGTATTTT.

The sample holds one count of this clone. The J gene is TRBJ2-5, the V gene TRBV10-3; no clear D. Between the trimmed V and J ends, which lost 10 bases and 0 bases, there was a span of 9 bases. The CDR3 is 12 amino acids. Germline assignment: CDR1 ENHRY and CDR2 SYGVKD. The CDR3 reads CATNDNQETQYF. The CDR3 DNA is TGTGCCACCAATGACAACCAAGAGACCCAGTACTTC.

The genes are TRBV11-2 and TRBJ2-7, with TRBD2 as a possible D gene (6 bases). Trimming took off 1 base at V and 6 bases at J, with 16 bases between the two ends. The germline CDR1 and CDR2 sequences are SGHAT and FQNNGV. The CDR3 spans 15 residues. CDR3 amino acids: CASSLGLQGLSEQYF. The CDR3 DNA is TGTGCCAGCAGCTTAGGTCTCCAGGGACTCTCCGAGCAGTACTTC.

J is TRBJ2-1 and V is TRBV10-3; 9 bases line up with TRBD1. Germline V gene sequence: CDR1 ENHRY, CDR2 SYGVKD. The CDR3 contains 15 residues. The ends lost 10 bases at V and 6 bases at J; junction bases unmatched: 13. CDR3 sequence: CATSFTGTGTNEQFF. DNA for the CDR3: TGTGCCACCTCCTTTACCGGGACAGGGACCAATGAGCAGTTCTTC.

This clone was detected a few times. The J gene is TRBJ2-5, the V gene TRBV5-1; 9 bases map to TRBD1. The V and J ends lost 7 bases and 6 bases, in that order; junction bases with no gene match: 7. CDR1 is SGHRS, CDR2 YFSETQ, per germline. The CDR3 has 13 amino acids. This CDR3 is CASRGQGGQTQYF. The CDR3 DNA sequence: TGCGCCAGCCGGGGACAGGGAGGACAGACCCAGTACTTC.

The chain recombines TRBV7-6 with TRBJ2-7; 7 nucleotides line up with TRBD1. Germline trimming cut 4 bases from V and 2 bases from J; bases unmatched to any gene: 5. The CDR3 length is 14 residues. From germline, CDR1 is SGHVS and CDR2 FNYEAQ. This CDR3 is CASSSRDRTYEQYF. The CDR3 coding sequence is TGTGCCAGCAGCTCCCGGGACAGAACCTACGAGCAGTACTTC.

This chain uses TRBV27 with TRBJ2-1; TRBD1 is a possible D gene (6 bases). With 5 bases removed from V and 7 bases from J, the gap between germline ends came to 15 bases. There are 14 residues in the CDR3. Germline assignment: CDR1 MNHEY and CDR2 SMNVEV (reference sequence). The CDR3 spells CASSHGQRGNEQFF. The CDR3 DNA reads as TGTGCCAGCAGTCACGGACAGCGTGGGAATGAGCAGTTCTTC.

This clone was recorded only once. The genes are TRBV5-1 and TRBJ2-2; possible D gene TRBD2, 5 bases. Trimming removed 2 bases from V and 3 bases from J, with 11 bases in between. Germline CDR1 reads SGHRS; CDR2 reads YFSETQ. CDR3 length equals 15 residues. The CDR3 sequence: CASSLELGDTGELFF. CDR3 DNA: TGCGCCAGCAGCTTAGAATTGGGAGACACCGGGGAGCTGTTTTTT.

This clone was found a few times. J is TRBJ2-1 and V is TRBV30; D perhaps matches TRBD1 (6 bases). V shed 5 bases and J shed 3 bases, with 17 bases lying between them. Looked up from germline, CDR1 is GTSNPN and CDR2 is SVGIG (reference sequence). The CDR3 contains 15 residues. As DNA, the CDR3 is TGTGCCTGGGTAAGGGGGTCCCTTCTCTACAATGAGCAGTTCTTC. Amino acids: CAWVRGSLLYNEQFF.

This clone appeared once. The rearrangement uses TRBV18 and TRBJ2-3, with 9 bases lining up with TRBD1. Germline CDR1 is KGHSH and CDR2 is LQKENI. The V gene end was trimmed by 3 bases and the J gene end by 6 bases; junction bases not matched to a gene: 4. The CDR3 spans 14 residues. The CDR3 here is CASSPGQGRDTQYF. CDR3 DNA sequence: TGTGCCAGCTCACCGGGACAGGGTAGGGATACGCAGTATTTT.

The J gene is TRBJ2-1, the V gene TRBV18; TRBD1 matches 8 bases. CDR1 KGHSH and CDR2 LQKENI come from the germline V gene. V was pared by 2 bases and J by 8 bases, with 5 bases of the junction left unmatched. The CDR3 has 14 residues. The CDR3 sequence: CASSPEDRVHEQFF. Here the CDR3 DNA reads TGTGCCAGCTCACCAGAGGACAGGGTGCATGAGCAGTTCTTC. The full variable domain, with the rest looked up from reference TRBV18 and TRBJ2-1, is NAGVMQNPRHLVRRRGQEARLRCSPMKGHSHVYWYRQLPEEGLKFMVYLQKENIIDESGMPKERFSAEFPKEGPSILRIQQVVRGDSAAYFCASSPEDRVHEQFFGPGTRLTVL.

The CDR3 DNA sequence: TGTGCCAGCAGCCAAACAGGGAATGGCTACACCTTC. It specifies CASSQTGNGYTF. The chain recombines TRBV16 with TRBJ1-2; a weak D match, TRBD1 (6 bases). The length of the CDR3 is 12 residues. Trimming removed 2 bases from V and 6 bases from J, with 7 bases in between. Germline CDR1 is KGHSY and CDR2 is FQNENV.